These 22 T cell receptor beta chains share one sample of origin, sequenced in a study of cytomegalovirus exposure and HLA in healthy donors. The study ran its PCR with 60 Vbeta and 13 Jbeta primers. The protocol was immunoSEQ multiplex PCR, while the TCRdb copy is restricted to in-frame clones and leaves out a portion. The sample yields 150,000 to 200,000 clones, approximately 80% seen once. Input material: PBMCs. The receptors stem from a man between 50 and 59 years old in good health and CMV-seropositive.

The chain has TRBV27 and TRBJ2-7, with TRBD2 matching over 9 bases. Looked up from germline, CDR1 is MNHEY and CDR2 is SMNVEV (reference sequence). With V trimmed by 6 bases and J by 2 bases, 5 bases remained unmatched. The CDR3 is made up of 14 amino acids. This CDR3 reads CASRGSGGTYEQYF. The CDR3 DNA is TGTGCCAGCAGAGGCAGCGGGGGGACCTACGAGCAGTACTTC.

With respect to this clone: With a far larger clone one base away, a read error is the likely cause. The chain links TRBV5-4 to TRBJ1-2, with TRBD1 matching 7 bases. Germline assignment: CDR1 SGHNT and CDR2 YYREEE (reference sequence). V was clipped by 4 bases and J by 1 base; unmatched bases: 1. This CDR3 contains 13 residues. The chain's CDR3 is CASSRDSNYGYTF. Here the CDR3 DNA reads TGTGCCAGCAGCCGGGACAGTAACTATGGCTACACCTTC.

This chain uses TRBV7-9 with TRBJ2-7; maybe TRBD1 (5 bases). The ends were cut back, 2 bases at V and 6 bases at J, with 17 bases in the middle. CDR1 SEHNR and CDR2 FQNEAQ come from the germline V gene (reference sequence). The CDR3 extends over 15 amino acids. The CDR3 nucleotides read TGTGCCAGCAGCTTAAGGACATCTACGACCTCCGAGCAGTACTTC. It translates to CASSLRTSTTSEQYF.

The count of this clone is one. The rearrangement joins TRBV30 to TRBJ1-1; TRBD1 matches at 7 bases. Trimming at V came to 4 bases and at J to 6 bases, leaving 8 bases not matched to a gene. The CDR3 sequence is 13 residues long. Looked up from germline, CDR1 is GTSNPN and CDR2 is SVGIG (reference sequence). In DNA form, the CDR3 reads TGTGCCTGGATAGTAAAGGGGGCGGCTGAAGCTTTCTTT. It encodes CAWIVKGAAEAFF. The full variable domain, in which reference TRBV30 and TRBJ1-1 provide the parts outside the CDR3, is SQTIHQWPATLVQPVGSPLSLECTVEGTSNPNLYWYRQAAGRGLQLLFYSVGIGQISSEVPQNLSASRPQDRQFILSSKKLLLSDSGFYLCAWIVKGAAEAFFGQGTRLTVV.

The chain couples TRBV5-1 to TRBJ1-4, with no clear D. The germline V and J ends were trimmed by 1 base and 0 bases, with 4 bases remaining between them. CDR1 SGHRS and CDR2 YFSETQ come from the germline V gene. This CDR3 has 14 amino acids. The CDR3 sequence: CASSLTATNEKLFF. Written as DNA, the CDR3 is TGCGCCAGCAGCTTGACAGCAACTAATGAAAAACTGTTTTTT.

This rearrangement joins TRBV6-1 to TRBJ1-5, with 10 bases lining up with TRBD1. The CDR3 is 17 amino acids. With 2 bases clipped from V and 6 bases from J, the junction kept 10 bases outside the gene matches. From germline, CDR1 is MNHNS and CDR2 SASEGT. The CDR3 coding sequence is TGTGCCAGCAGTGAATATTCCGGGACAGGGGTGATTCAGCCCCAGCATTTT. Amino acids: CASSEYSGTGVIQPQHF.

The chain uses TRBV6-6 and TRBJ2-7, with a weak D call TRBD2 (5 bases). CDR1 is MNHNY, CDR2 SVGAGI, per germline (reference sequence). V was pared by 8 bases and J by 9 bases, with 14 bases between. The CDR3 contains 11 residues. CDR3 nucleotides: TGTGCCAGCGTTTCGGGATCACTGCAGTACTTC. Protein sequence: CASVSGSLQYF.

Written as DNA, the CDR3 is TGTGCCGACTTCTCCGGGGTACTCGGCGAAAAACTGTTTTTT. This sequence encodes CADFSGVLGEKLFF. The chain joins TRBV2 to TRBJ1-4, with D unresolved. The CDR3 totals 14 residues. The V end lost 11 bases, the J end lost 8 bases, and 21 bases lay between the germline ends. Germline values: CDR1 SNHLY, CDR2 FYNNEI.

This clone has more than one count but fewer than ten. The chain combines TRBV5-6 with TRBJ2-7; TRBD1 matches 7 bases. Germline CDR1 reads SGHDT; CDR2 reads YYEEEE. CDR3 length: 14 residues. Trimming took 7 bases from V and 6 from J; bases not matched to a gene: 13. CDR3 sequence: CASGAGTVVAEQYF. The CDR3 DNA is TGTGCCAGCGGAGCCGGGACAGTCGTTGCCGAGCAGTACTTC. The complete variable domain, with remaining parts taken from reference TRBV5-6 and TRBJ2-7, reads DAGVTQSPTHLIKTRGQQVTLRCSPKSGHDTVSWYQQALGQGPQFIFQYYEEEERQRGNFPDRFSGHQFPNYSSELNVNALLLGDSALYLCASGAGTVVAEQYFGPGTRLTVT.

The chain couples TRBV19 to TRBJ1-5, with 7 bases aligning to TRBD1. V was pared by 8 bases and J by 2 bases, with 9 bases of the junction left unmatched. The CDR3 is 15 amino acids. Germline lookup yields CDR1 LNHDA and CDR2 SQIVND (reference sequence). CDR3 bases: TGTGCCAGTCAGACAGGGTTTGCCGGCAATCAGCCCCAGCATTTT. Translating it yields CASQTGFAGNQPQHF.

This clone showed up just once. The chain couples TRBV4-2 to TRBJ1-1; 7 bases are a match to TRBD1. This CDR3 has 12 amino acids. V trimming: 2 bases; J trimming: 11 bases; junction bases outside the gene matches: 5. Germline CDR1 LGHNA, CDR2 YNFKEQ. The CDR3 protein is CASSQRQGTAFF. The CDR3 coding sequence is TGTGCCAGCAGCCAACGACAGGGTACGGCTTTCTTT.

Written as DNA, the CDR3 is TGTGCCAGCAGCTTCAGGGTACAGGAGACCCAGTACTTC. This translates into CASSFRVQETQYF. The chain recombines TRBV7-2 with TRBJ2-5, with a weak D call TRBD1 (5 bases). CDR3 length: 13 amino acids. The germline CDR1 and CDR2 sequences are SGHTA and FQGNSA. Trimming stripped 3 bases from V and 5 bases from J, with 10 bases between.

The V and J genes are TRBV11-3 and TRBJ2-2; 11 bases match TRBD2. V trimming: 5 bases; J trimming: 7 bases; junction bases outside the gene matches: 15. The CDR3 runs to 18 residues. From germline, CDR1 is SGHNT and CDR2 YENEEA. The DNA of the CDR3 is TGTGCCAGCAGCCCCCGGGGTACTAGCGGGGGCGTTGTCGGGGAGCTGTTTTTT. This gives the protein CASSPRGTSGGVVGELFF.

The chain employs TRBV5-4 and TRBJ2-5; D is uncertain. This CDR3 has 11 residues. CDR1 SGHNT and CDR2 YYREEE come from the germline V gene (reference sequence). Trimming shortened V by 3 bases and J by 4 bases, and 4 bases separated the two germline ends. For the CDR3, the DNA is TGTGCCAGCAGCTATCGAGAGACCCAGTACTTC. As protein: CASSYRETQYF.

This clone was detected only once. The chain carries TRBV19 and TRBJ2-7; 7 positions match TRBD1. The CDR3 has 14 residues. Germline V gene data show CDR1 as LNHDA and CDR2 as SQIVND (reference sequence). The J segment lost 2 bases and the V segment lost 6 bases, leaving 7 bases of the junction unmatched. The CDR3 DNA sequence: TGTGCCAGTAGCAGACAGGGCCGGGCCTACGAGCAGTACTTC. Protein product: CASSRQGRAYEQYF.

The genes are TRBV4-3 and TRBJ2-1; a possible D gene is TRBD1 (6 bases). Germline CDR1 LGHNA, CDR2 YSLEER. V gave up 0 bases and J gave up 4 bases, with 10 bases separating them. This CDR3 is 15 amino acids long. The chain's CDR3 is CASSQEGAFYNEQFF. DNA for the CDR3: TGCGCCAGCAGCCAAGAGGGGGCGTTTTACAATGAGCAGTTCTTC.

The chain joins TRBV30 to TRBJ1-1; D remains unclear. CDR1 is GTSNPN and CDR2 is SVGIG in the germline V gene (reference sequence). V dropped 0 bases and J dropped 8 bases, with 7 bases sitting between them. The CDR3 spans 11 residues. CDR3: CAWSVAVEAFF. The CDR3 DNA reads TGTGCCTGGAGTGTTGCGGTCGAAGCTTTCTTT.

The rearrangement uses TRBV29-1 and TRBJ2-7, with D possibly matching TRBD2 (6 bases). Germline V lookup: CDR1 SQVTM, CDR2 ANQGSEA. The V gene lost 6 bases and the J gene lost 6 bases, with 12 bases spanning the gap. The CDR3 has 11 residues. Here the CDR3 reads CSVTSVGEQYF. The CDR3 DNA follows: TGCAGCGTGACTAGTGTTGGCGAGCAGTACTTC.

The chain links TRBV28 to TRBJ1-6; D is unclear. CDR1 is MDHEN, CDR2 SYDVKM, per germline. V lost 7 bases and J lost 7, with 8 bases in between. The CDR3 is made up of 12 amino acids. Written as DNA, the CDR3 is TGTGCCAGCACAGCTAGGAATTCACCCCTCCACTTT. Amino acids: CASTARNSPLHF.

V gene TRBV6-1 combines with J gene TRBJ2-7, with a weak D call TRBD1 (6 bases). The CDR3 is 14 amino acids. Germline V CDR1 and CDR2: MNHNS, SASEGT. Trimming took off 7 bases at V and 3 bases at J, with 16 bases between the two ends. The CDR3 is CASNPQGTYYEQYF. DNA of the CDR3: TGTGCCAGCAATCCACAGGGCACATACTACGAGCAGTACTTC.

The V call is TRBV7-2, the J call TRBJ1-2; tentatively, D is TRBD1 (6 bases). CDR1 SGHTA and CDR2 FQGNSA come from the germline V gene. The CDR3 length is 13 residues. V was cut by 5 bases and J by 2 bases, with 9 bases left in between. The CDR3 loop is CASSPTGNYGYTF. CDR3 bases: TGTGCCAGCAGCCCTACAGGGAACTATGGCTACACCTTC.

The chain uses TRBV7-9 and TRBJ1-1, with D possibly matching TRBD1 (5 bases). Trimming removed 5 bases from V and 1 base from J, with 11 bases in between. Germline V lookup: CDR1 SEHNR, CDR2 FQNEAQ (reference sequence). This CDR3 is 14 amino acids long. CDR3 residues: CASSPDIRNTEAFF. In DNA, the CDR3 is TGTGCCAGCAGCCCGGACATAAGGAACACTGAAGCTTTCTTT.